The entry that follows covers one T cell receptor beta chain sequence. Its target is unknown. Measured with immunoSEQ multiplex PCR; TCRdb has only the in-frame clones, and not every one. Here the sample spans fewer than 130,000 clones, around nine tenths being singletons. Trimming took 1 base from V and 11 from J, leaving 15 bases between them. This CDR3 has 13 residues. Looked up from germline, CDR1 is SGHVS and CDR2 is FQNEAQ. The data originate from a study of cytomegalovirus exposure and HLA in healthy donors. Whole-study results and caveats: Specificity for CMV antigens was confirmed in vitro for a few of the CMV-associated chains. Reports credit the classifier with highly specific, highly sensitive diagnosis of cytomegalovirus status. The study put 150 or so TCR beta chains on its list as cytomegalovirus-associated.

The sequence was obtained from a woman between 25 and 40 years old in good health and CMV-seropositive. Sequences were obtained from PBMCs. V usage is TRBV7-8 and J usage is TRBJ2-7; D is unclear. CDR3 bases: TGTGCCAGCAGCTTAGGCGTAACAGAAGTGGAGTACTTC. Translated, it gives CASSLGVTEVEYF. The whole variable domain, filled in from reference TRBV7-8 and TRBJ2-7, reads GAGVSQSPRYKVAKRGQDVALRCDPISGHVSLFWYQQALGQGPEFLTYFQNEAQLDKSGLPSDRFFAERPEGSVSTLKIQRTQQEDSAVYLCASSLGVTEVEYFGPGTRLTVT.